This record looks at one TCR beta chain sequence and its context. What it binds is unknown. Produced via immunoSEQ multiplex PCR; TCRdb's table is partial and in-frame only. The sample shows around 110,000 clones, 85% to 95% of them seen only once. Germline CDR1 reads SGHTS; CDR2 reads YDEGEE. CDR3 size: 16 residues. With V trimmed by 3 bases and J by 7 bases, 12 bases remained unmatched. These data come from a study of T cell responses to AZD1222 COVID-19 vaccine. Findings of the study overall: Only six people who got AZD1222 tested seropositive at baseline. Vaccine-associated CD4 TCRs spanned spike, dominant at 160-218 and 743-854. Nearly half of unique spike-specific TCRs reportedly avoided B.1.351 and B.1.1.7 mutated regions.

The receptor was isolated from an adult in good health. The starting material was peripheral blood, obtained on day 0 of AZD1222 vaccination. The J gene is TRBJ1-5, the V gene TRBV5-8, with 8 bases lining up with TRBD1. The CDR3 nucleotides read TGTGCCAGCAGCTACAGGGGGTATCAGTCTTGGCAGCCCCAGCATTTT. Its translation is CASSYRGYQSWQPQHF.